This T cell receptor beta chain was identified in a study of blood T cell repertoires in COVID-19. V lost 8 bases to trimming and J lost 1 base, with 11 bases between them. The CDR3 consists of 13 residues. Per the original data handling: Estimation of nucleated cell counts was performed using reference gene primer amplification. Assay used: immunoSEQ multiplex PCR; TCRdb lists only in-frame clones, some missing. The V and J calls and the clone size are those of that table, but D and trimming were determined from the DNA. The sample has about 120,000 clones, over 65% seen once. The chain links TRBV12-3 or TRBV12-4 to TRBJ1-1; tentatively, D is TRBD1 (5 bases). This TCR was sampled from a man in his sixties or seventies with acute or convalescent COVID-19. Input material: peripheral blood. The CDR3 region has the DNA TGTGCCAGCGATGGGGGAGGGAACACTGAAGCTTTCTTT. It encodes CASDGGGNTEAFF.